This entry features one T cell receptor (beta chain) sequence. V lost 0 bases and J 2 bases, leaving 12 bases between the germline ends. The CDR3 contains 16 residues. The germline V gene encodes CDR1 SGHTA and CDR2 FQGNSA. The data were produced by immunoSEQ multiplex PCR, yet TCRdb's version contains in-frame clones alone and is incomplete. The data hold roughly 250,000 clones, with 60% to 75% observed a single time. These data are taken from a study of cytotoxic CD8 clonotypes in ibrutinib-treated CLL. This TCR came from a human donor with chronic lymphocytic leukemia. The source material was PBMCs, sampled after 24 months of ibrutinib treatment. The chain carries TRBV7-2 and TRBJ2-3; D perhaps matches TRBD1 (6 bases). CDR3 nucleotide sequence: TGTGCCAGCAGCTTAGCGCCAGGGGCCGACACAGATACGCAGTATTTT. Protein: CASSLAPGADTDTQYF.